The 20 T cell receptor beta chains listed next were all sequenced from one sample in a study of post-analysis software for immune sequencing data. The TCR beta cDNA libraries carried unique molecular identifiers. TCRdb re-called the PCR reads with MiXCR, one entry per CDR3 protein. The sample carries approximately 350,000 distinct CDR3 sequences, approximately 33% recorded once. Their antigen targets remain unknown. General study results and limits: Elevated frequency relative to controls characterized about 5 TRBV segments in patients, TRBV5-6, TRBV5-1 and TRBV20-1 among them.

The sample consisted of blood. The receptor set was obtained from a girl aged 5 to 17 with multiple sclerosis.

J is TRBJ1-5 and V is TRBV12-5; perhaps TRBD1 as D (6 bases). The CDR3 spans 16 residues. Germline V CDR1 and CDR2: LGHNT, FRNRAP. Trimming took 3 bases from V and 6 from J, leaving 18 bases between them. The DNA of the CDR3 is TGTGCTAGTGGTTTCAAGACCTTTAAACAGGGTCAGCCCCAGCATTTT. This gives the protein CASGFKTFKQGQPQHF.

This clonotype was counted between two and nine times. The rearrangement uses TRBV7-2 and TRBJ1-6, with D uncertain. This CDR3 comprises 13 residues. The V gene's germline CDR1 is SGHTA and CDR2 FQGNSA. The ends were cut back, 4 bases at V and 12 bases at J, with 13 bases in the middle. As DNA, the CDR3 is TGTGCCAGCAGCTCACCTCCGGGTGGACCCCTCCACTTT. Amino acid sequence: CASSSPPGGPLHF.

This clonotype occurred a few times. The J gene is TRBJ1-2, the V gene TRBV7-2; D is perhaps TRBD1 (5 bases). Per the germline V gene, CDR1 is SGHTA and CDR2 is FQGNSA. Trimming stripped 6 bases from V and 5 bases from J, with 13 bases between. There are 13 residues in the CDR3. For the CDR3, the DNA is TGTGCCAGCAGACCGGGGCTCTATTATGGCTACACCTTC. Translation: CASRPGLYYGYTF.

There are a few counts of this clonotype. This rearrangement joins TRBV20-1 to TRBJ2-6, with 9 bases identical to TRBD1. The junction had 12 bases not matched to a gene; V was cut back by 2 bases and J by 1 base. Germline CDR1 is DFQATT and CDR2 is SNEGSKA (reference sequence). CDR3 size: 19 residues. The CDR3 here is CSARPIVPGQGSGANVLTF. CDR3 nucleotide sequence: TGCAGTGCTAGACCTATCGTCCCGGGACAGGGATCTGGGGCCAACGTCCTGACTTTC.

This chain uses TRBV20-1 with TRBJ2-5; 8 nucleotides agree with TRBD1. The germline V gene has CDR1 DFQATT and CDR2 SNEGSKA (reference sequence). The ends lost 7 bases at V and 2 bases at J; junction bases unmatched: 3. The CDR3 totals 12 residues. CDR3 loop: CSGDRPQETQYF. In DNA form, the CDR3 reads TGCAGTGGGGACAGGCCGCAAGAGACCCAGTACTTC.

This CDR3 reads CASSLDKNTEAFF. CDR3 DNA: TGTGCCAGCTCATTGGATAAGAACACTGAAGCTTTCTTT. The chain joins TRBV18 to TRBJ1-1; no reliable D call. V shed 5 bases and J shed 1 base, with 8 bases lying between them. This CDR3 is built from 13 residues. Germline-derived CDR1 and CDR2 are KGHSH and LQKENI.

There are a few counts of this clonotype. V gene TRBV3-1 combines with J gene TRBJ2-1, with D tentatively TRBD1 (6 bases). This CDR3 comprises 16 residues. Germline lookup yields CDR1 LGHDT and CDR2 YNNKEL (reference sequence). V was cut by 0 bases and J by 0 bases, with 9 bases left in between. The CDR3 coding sequence is TGTGCCAGCAGCCAAGATCAGGGGAGCTCCTACAATGAGCAGTTCTTC. This gives the protein CASSQDQGSSYNEQFF.

The chain employs TRBV12-3 or TRBV12-4 and TRBJ2-5; 11 bases align to TRBD1. Trimming cost V 5 bases and J 0 bases; bases outside gene matches: 5. The CDR3 has 16 residues. The CDR3 here is CASSGQGAEYQETQYF. Here the CDR3 DNA reads TGTGCCAGCAGTGGACAGGGGGCGGAGTACCAAGAGACCCAGTACTTC.

The genes are TRBV6-6 and TRBJ2-1; D is unclear. The germline V and J ends were trimmed by 8 bases and 6 bases, with 11 bases remaining between them. The CDR3 runs to 12 residues. The germline V gene has CDR1 MNHNY and CDR2 SVGAGI (reference sequence). DNA of the CDR3: TGTGCCAGCGAACTGCCCGGCAATGAGCAGTTCTTC. This sequence encodes CASELPGNEQFF.

The rearrangement uses TRBV4-3 and TRBJ2-5; TRBD2 matches 9 bases. J was trimmed by 5 bases and V by 0 bases; bases with no gene match: 4. From germline, CDR1 is LGHNA and CDR2 YSLEER. The CDR3 has 15 residues. CDR3 coding DNA: TGCGCCAGCAGCCAAGATTTAACTAGCGGGGAGACCCAGTACTTC. It encodes CASSQDLTSGETQYF.

The rearrangement joins TRBV29-1 to TRBJ2-3, with 12 bases lining up with TRBD2. Germline CDR1 and CDR2: SQVTM and ANQGSEA. Trimming at V came to 4 bases and at J to 4 bases, leaving 6 bases not matched to a gene. CDR3 length: 15 amino acids. Here the CDR3 DNA reads TGCAGCGTTGCCCCTAGCGGGGGGGGTGCAGATACGCAGTATTTT. Translating gives CSVAPSGGGADTQYF.

This chain links TRBV7-2 with TRBJ2-7, with no clear D. Germline loops: CDR1 SGHTA, CDR2 FQGNSA. Trimming pared 5 bases from V and 3 bases from J, leaving 17 bases between. The CDR3 sequence is 15 residues long. The CDR3 DNA follows: TGTGCCAGCAGCCCCGGTTTGGTTGTGGGCTACGAGCAGTACTTC. It yields the protein CASSPGLVVGYEQYF.

This chain joins TRBV20-1 and TRBJ1-1; D unclear. The germline CDR1 and CDR2 sequences are DFQATT and SNEGSKA (reference sequence). V was pared by 5 bases and J by 3 bases, with 13 bases between. The CDR3 is 13 residues long. Here the CDR3 reads CSAPAPQDTEAFF. CDR3 sequence (DNA): TGCAGTGCTCCCGCTCCCCAGGACACTGAAGCTTTCTTT.

This clonotype was seen a handful of times. A read error is possible here, since a much larger clone lies one base away. The chain employs TRBV29-1 and TRBJ2-3, with a weak D call TRBD2 (6 bases). The CDR3 totals 15 residues. Trimming took off 5 bases at V and 4 bases at J, with 19 bases between the two ends. Germline V gene lookup returns CDR1 SQVTM and CDR2 ANQGSEA. CDR3 sequence (DNA): TGCAGCGTTACCCACCCGGGACTGACCTCAGATACGCAGTATTTT. This encodes CSVTHPGLTSDTQYF.

Only a few counts were recorded for this clonotype. The chain carries TRBV7-9 and TRBJ1-2, with D uncertain. V dropped 1 base and J dropped 3 bases, with 12 bases sitting between them. CDR3 length: 15 residues. CDR1 is SEHNR, CDR2 FQNEAQ, per germline (reference sequence). CDR3 sequence: CASSLERSLHYGYTF. The CDR3 coding sequence is TGTGCCAGCAGCTTAGAGAGGTCCCTTCACTATGGCTACACCTTC.

The chain links TRBV12-3 or TRBV12-4 to TRBJ2-3; D not certain. This CDR3 comprises 18 residues. Trimming pared 1 base from V and 15 bases from J, leaving 32 bases between. The CDR3 is CASSLDRPYLIRADMQYF. For the CDR3, the DNA is TGTGCCAGCAGTTTAGATCGTCCTTACCTAATTAGAGCAGATATGCAATATTTT.

This clonotype was observed a few times. CDR3 nucleotides: TGTGCCAGCAGCGTCTTCACGGGGGCGACAGATACGCAGTATTTT. It encodes CASSVFTGATDTQYF. The chain links TRBV9 to TRBJ2-3, with D tentatively TRBD1 or TRBD2 (6 bases each). Trimming shortened V by 2 bases and J by 3 bases, and 13 bases separated the two germline ends. CDR1 is SGDLS and CDR2 is YYNGEE in the germline V gene. The CDR3 extends over 15 amino acids.

This clonotype has more than one count but fewer than ten. V gene TRBV4-2 combines with J gene TRBJ1-2; 7 bases match TRBD1. Trimming took 2 bases from V and 8 from J; bases not matched to a gene: 17. The CDR3 covers 17 residues. CDR1 and CDR2 from the germline V gene are LGHNA and YNFKEQ. CDR3 bases: TGTGCCAGCAGCCAAAGTTCATCCGGGACAGCCGACGACGGCTACACCTTC. This encodes CASSQSSSGTADDGYTF.

The rearrangement joins TRBV11-2 to TRBJ1-1; D gene unclear. The germline V and J ends were trimmed by 5 bases and 5 bases, with 9 bases remaining between them. This CDR3 is 12 amino acids long. Germline CDR1 and CDR2: SGHAT and FQNNGV. For the CDR3, the DNA is TGTGCCAGCAGCGAACTTTGGACTGAAGCTTTCTTT. It encodes CASSELWTEAFF.

This chain connects TRBV3-1 to TRBJ2-1, with 9 bases lining up with TRBD2. Germline CDR1 is LGHDT and CDR2 is YNNKEL (reference sequence). Losses at the gene ends were 7 bases for V and 4 bases for J; bases not matched to a gene: 5. This CDR3 spans 14 amino acids. CDR3 loop: CASKASGVYNEQFF. As DNA, the CDR3 is TGTGCCAGCAAGGCTAGCGGGGTGTACAATGAGCAGTTCTTC.